A selection of T cell receptor beta chains follows, all from one sample in a study of cytomegalovirus exposure and HLA in healthy donors. Measured with immunoSEQ multiplex PCR; TCRdb has only the in-frame clones, and not every one. This repertoire shows roughly 120,000 clones, 70% to 85% found once; its top ten account for 3.5% to 4.5%. Specimen: PBMCs. The receptors derive from a human donor in good health. Both conserved end residues are part of each CDR3. The D gene is left open where the match is weak. Only part of the rows carry a size: once, few, many, or a class if the clone is expanded.

. | 15 | . | TRBJ2-7 | TRBV10-3 | CAIGRDRGGTYEQYF | TGTGCCATAGGAAGAGACAGGGGAGGGACCTACGAGCAGTACTTC
TRBD2 | 15 | . | TRBJ2-2 | TRBV19 | CASSIRGGNTGELFF | TGTGCCAGTAGTATTCGGGGGGGGAACACCGGGGAGCTGTTCTTT
. | 13 | few | TRBJ1-2 | TRBV11-2 | CASSAMGAGGYTF | TGTGCCAGCAGCGCTATGGGGGCTGGGGGCTACACCTTC
TRBD2 | 14 | . | TRBJ2-1 | TRBV6-1 | CASTGASGSNEQFF | TGTGCCAGCACCGGGGCTAGCGGGAGCAATGAGCAGTTCTTC
TRBD2 | 17 | . | TRBJ2-1 | TRBV7-9 | CSSSFSAGGPRDNEQFF | TGTTCCAGCAGCTTTTCGGCGGGAGGGCCTAGGGACAATGAGCAGTTCTTC
. | 19 | . | TRBJ2-1 | TRBV2 | CASSERGQGWKGREGEQFF | TGTGCCAGCAGTGAGAGAGGACAGGGGTGGAAAGGGCGGGAGGGTGAGCAGTTCTTC
TRBD1 | 17 | few | TRBJ1-2 | TRBV5-6 | CASSWSGTGGDHYGYTF | TGTGCCAGCAGCTGGTCCGGGACAGGGGGCGATCACTATGGCTACACCTTC
. | 11 | . | TRBJ2-7 | TRBV6-5 | CASQVGDEQYF | TGTGCCTCCCAGGTAGGGGACGAGCAGTACTTC
TRBD1 | 15 | . | TRBJ1-5 | TRBV2 | CASSEWQGAGQPQHF | TGTGCCAGCAGTGAGTGGCAGGGGGCAGGGCAGCCCCAGCATTTT
TRBD1 | 15 | . | TRBJ2-7 | TRBV5-6 | CASSFVGQGAHEQYF | TGTGCCAGCAGCTTTGTCGGACAGGGGGCCCACGAGCAGTACTTC
. | 12 | . | TRBJ1-5 | TRBV28 | CASSSQGQPQHF | TGTGCCAGCAGCTCACAGGGTCAGCCCCAGCATTTT
TRBD1 | 17 | few | TRBJ2-7 | TRBV15 | CATSRDLGRGLPYEQYF | TGTGCCACCAGCAGAGATCTGGGCAGGGGGCTCCCCTACGAGCAGTACTTC
. | 14 | . | TRBJ2-3 | TRBV6-5 | CASSGAGITDTQYF | TGTGCCAGCAGTGGAGCAGGGATTACAGATACGCAGTATTTT
. | 16 | . | TRBJ1-4 | TRBV18 | CASSPGTLATNEKLFF | TGTGCCAGCTCACCAGGGACACTCGCAACTAATGAAAAACTGTTTTTT
. | 16 | . | TRBJ2-2 | TRBV27 | CASSSLDRRFTGELFF | TGTGCCAGCAGTTCCCTAGACAGACGGTTCACCGGGGAGCTGTTTTTT
. | 12 | few | TRBJ1-1 | TRBV29-1 | CSVDSLNTEAFF | TGCAGCGTTGATTCATTGAACACTGAAGCTTTCTTT
. | 15 | few | TRBJ1-6 | TRBV25-1 | CASSELQLYNSPLHF | TGTGCCAGCAGTGAACTGCAACTCTATAATTCACCCCTCCACTTT
TRBD1 | 14 | . | TRBJ2-7 | TRBV6-1 | CASSRDRVLREQYF | TGTGCCAGCAGCCGGGACAGGGTGCTTCGAGAGCAGTACTTC
TRBD2 | 16 | . | TRBJ2-3 | TRBV4-1 | CASSRTGGWGTDTQYF | TGCGCCAGCAGCCGAACGGGAGGTTGGGGCACAGATACGCAGTATTTT
. | 20 | . | TRBJ2-6 | TRBV19 | CASSPSGPGLIVSGANGLTF | TGTGCCAGTAGTCCTTCGGGTCCGGGACTGATAGTCTCTGGGGCCAACGGCCTGACTTTC
TRBD1 | 14 | . | TRBJ1-1 | TRBV5-1 | CASSSGQFGTEAFF | TGCGCCAGCAGCTCGGGACAGTTTGGGACTGAAGCTTTCTTT
. | 14 | . | TRBJ1-6 | TRBV27 | CASRLTGNNSPLHF | TGTGCCAGCAGACTCACCGGGAATAATTCACCCCTCCACTTT
TRBD1 | 12 | . | TRBJ2-7 | TRBV2 | CASSLTGNEQYF | TGTGCCAGCAGTCTGACAGGGAACGAGCAGTACTTC
. | 16 | . | TRBJ2-1 | TRBV19 | CASSRDVGTELNEQFF | TGTGCCAGTAGCCGGGATGTCGGGACTGAACTAAATGAGCAGTTCTTC
. | 18 | . | TRBJ1-4 | TRBV28 | CASSSGLGYSGLDEKLFF | TGTGCCAGCAGCTCAGGGTTGGGATATTCGGGCCTCGATGAAAAACTGTTTTTT
. | 15 | . | TRBJ1-2 | TRBV28 | CASSFGRAGPYGYTF | TGTGCCAGCAGTTTCGGGCGGGCGGGCCCATATGGCTACACCTTC
. | 11 | once | TRBJ2-5 | TRBV29-1 | CSVRQQETQYF | TGCAGCGTTCGACAGCAAGAGACCCAGTACTTC
TRBD1 | 15 | . | TRBJ2-1 | TRBV28 | CASIKLGTGFYEQFF | TGTGCCAGCATTAAGCTCGGGACAGGGTTCTATGAGCAGTTCTTC
. | 14 | few | TRBJ1-2 | TRBV28 | CASSFQTANYGYTF | TGTGCCAGCAGTTTCCAGACAGCTAACTATGGCTACACCTTC
TRBD1 | 14 | few | TRBJ1-1 | TRBV7-9 | CASSPGQGASEAFF | TGTGCCAGCAGCCCGGGACAGGGGGCTAGTGAAGCTTTCTTT
. | 15 | . | TRBJ1-1 | TRBV19 | CASSILSGHHTEAFF | TGTGCCAGTAGTATTCTCTCGGGACATCACACTGAAGCTTTCTTT
. | 16 | . | TRBJ2-7 | TRBV6-5 | CASSSLRLGASYEQYF | TGTGCCAGCAGTTCTCTTCGTTTGGGGGCCTCCTACGAGCAGTACTTC
TRBD1 | 15 | . | TRBJ2-1 | TRBV4-1 | CASSHWDRSHNEQFF | TGCGCCAGCAGCCATTGGGACAGAAGTCACAATGAGCAGTTCTTC
TRBD1 | 16 | . | TRBJ1-2 | TRBV5-6 | CASSLVQGARNYGYTF | TGTGCCAGCAGCTTGGTTCAGGGGGCGCGGAACTATGGCTACACCTTC
. | 12 | . | TRBJ1-2 | TRBV6-5 | CASRRGGYGYTF | TGTGCCAGCAGAAGGGGCGGCTATGGCTACACCTTC
TRBD1 | 15 | few | TRBJ1-5 | TRBV28 | CASSGTGGSNQPQHF | TGTGCCAGCAGTGGGACAGGGGGAAGCAATCAGCCCCAGCATTTT
TRBD2 | 17 | . | TRBJ2-2 | TRBV5-1 | CASSFPAGGPSTGELFF | TGCGCCAGCAGCTTCCCAGCGGGAGGGCCTAGCACCGGGGAGCTGTTTTTT
TRBD2 | 17 | . | TRBJ2-1 | TRBV18 | CASSPPRGTSGSDEQFF | TGTGCCAGCTCACCACCGAGGGGGACTAGCGGGAGTGATGAGCAGTTCTTC
TRBD2 | 18 | . | TRBJ2-2 | TRBV5-1 | CASSLRMGLGASTGELFF | TGCGCCAGCAGCTTGCGTATGGGACTAGGGGCATCTACCGGGGAGCTGTTTTTT
. | 15 | . | TRBJ2-1 | TRBV19 | CASRSAGASYNEQFF | TGTGCCAGTAGATCTGCGGGTGCCTCCTACAATGAGCAGTTCTTC
. | 15 | . | TRBJ1-1 | TRBV21-1 | CASSKRGGHNTEAFF | TGTGCCAGCAGCAAAAGAGGGGGACATAACACTGAAGCTTTCTTT
. | 14 | . | TRBJ1-1 | TRBV7-9 | CASSLGQGNTEAFF | TGTGCCAGCAGCTTAGGGCAGGGGAACACTGAAGCTTTCTTT
. | 15 | . | TRBJ1-1 | TRBV11-2 | CASSLEGRAGTEAFF | TGTGCCAGCAGCTTAGAGGGTCGAGCGGGCACTGAAGCTTTCTTT
TRBD2 | 16 | . | TRBJ2-7 | TRBV6-1 | CASSAPSGRASYEQYF | TGTGCCAGCAGTGCACCTAGCGGGAGGGCCTCCTACGAGCAGTACTTC
. | 15 | few | TRBJ2-3 | TRBV2 | CASSEGTLPTDTQYF | TGTGCCAGCAGTGAGGGCACCCTCCCCACAGATACGCAGTATTTT
TRBD2 | 14 | . | TRBJ2-3 | TRBV5-1 | CASSLGSGADTQYF | TGCGCCAGCAGCTTGGGTAGCGGGGCAGATACGCAGTATTTT
TRBD2 | 16 | once | TRBJ2-7 | TRBV28 | CASSFRWEGPTYEQYF | TGTGCCAGCAGTTTTAGGTGGGAGGGCCCAACCTACGAGCAGTACTTC
TRBD1 | 16 | . | TRBJ2-1 | TRBV5-1 | CASSPGQGPSYNEQFF | TGCGCCAGCAGCCCCGGACAGGGCCCATCCTACAATGAGCAGTTCTTC
. | 14 | . | TRBJ1-2 | TRBV6-6 | CASRSTGRNYGYTF | TGTGCCAGCAGGTCTACAGGGCGGAACTATGGCTACACCTTC
. | 14 | . | TRBJ1-1 | TRBV5-1 | CASSFGGVNTEAFF | TGCGCCAGCAGCTTCGGAGGGGTGAACACTGAAGCTTTCTTT
. | 12 | . | TRBJ1-5 | TRBV28 | CASTRGNQPQHF | TGTGCCAGCACCCGGGGTAATCAGCCCCAGCATTTT
TRBD1 | 14 | . | TRBJ2-2 | TRBV10-3 | CAITGTGGVGELFF | TGTGCCATCACCGGGACAGGGGGTGTCGGGGAGCTGTTTTTT
TRBD2 | 15 | . | TRBJ2-7 | TRBV7-2 | CASSPGLAGVGEQYF | TGTGCCAGCAGCCCAGGACTAGCGGGAGTGGGTGAGCAGTACTTC
. | 19 | once | TRBJ1-2 | TRBV27 | CASSLSGPGRTLANYGYTF | TGTGCCAGCAGTTTGTCAGGCCCGGGTCGGACTTTAGCTAACTATGGCTACACCTTC
. | 15 | . | TRBJ2-1 | TRBV18 | CASSFIGRTVGEQFF | TGTGCCAGCTCATTCATAGGGCGGACAGTCGGTGAGCAGTTCTTC
TRBD1 | 14 | . | TRBJ1-5 | TRBV6-5 | CASSGQGRLQPQHF | TGTGCCAGCAGCGGACAGGGGAGATTGCAGCCCCAGCATTTT
. | 16 | . | TRBJ2-1 | TRBV5-6 | CASSLAWVPSRDEQFF | TGTGCCAGCAGCTTGGCCTGGGTTCCTAGCCGAGATGAGCAGTTCTTC
TRBD1 | 13 | . | TRBJ2-6 | TRBV6-5 | CASSYGTGNVLTF | TGTGCCAGCAGTTACGGGACAGGCAACGTCCTGACTTTC
TRBD1 | 12 | . | TRBJ2-7 | TRBV28 | CASSHRGLEQYF | TGTGCCAGCAGCCACAGGGGGCTCGAGCAGTACTTC